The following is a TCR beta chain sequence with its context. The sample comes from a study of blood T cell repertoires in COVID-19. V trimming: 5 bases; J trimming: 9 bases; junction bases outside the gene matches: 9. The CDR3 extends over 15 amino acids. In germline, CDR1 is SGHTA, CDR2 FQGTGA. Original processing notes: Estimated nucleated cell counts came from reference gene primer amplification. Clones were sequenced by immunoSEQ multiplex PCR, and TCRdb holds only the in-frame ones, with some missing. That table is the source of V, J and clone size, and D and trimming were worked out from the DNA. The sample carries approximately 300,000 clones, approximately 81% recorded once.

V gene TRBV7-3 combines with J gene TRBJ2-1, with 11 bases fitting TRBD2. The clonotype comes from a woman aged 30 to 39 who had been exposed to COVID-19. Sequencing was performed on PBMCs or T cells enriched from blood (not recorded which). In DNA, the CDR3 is TGTGCCAGCAGCCTGACTAGCGGGAAGGGTATTGAGCAGTTCTTC. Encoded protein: CASSLTSGKGIEQFF.